This T cell receptor (beta chain) is from a study of T cells in Graves' hyperthyroidism and ophthalmopathy. This clonotype occurred many times. TCR beta CDR3 regions were amplified from RNA. In the first-round RT-PCR of the TCR CDR3, the HTBI primer set was used. MiXCR was run by TCRdb on the multiplex PCR reads, yielding one entry per CDR3 protein. Here the sample spans 300,000 to 350,000 distinct CDR3 sequences, 21% being singletons. The sequenced material came from blood. This sequence originates from a woman aged 50 to 60 with Graves' hyperthyroidism.

The CDR3 DNA is TGTGCCAGCAGGTTTTCCTCCTACGAGCAGTACTTC. As protein: CASRFSSYEQYF. This chain joins TRBV6-1 and TRBJ2-7; unclear D gene. Germline values: CDR1 MNHNS, CDR2 SASEGT. The V gene lost 6 bases and the J gene lost 0 bases, with 6 bases spanning the gap. The CDR3 runs to 12 residues.